Listed here are 11 T cell receptor beta chains from one sample, sequenced in a study of OX40 agonist ivuxolimab in advanced cancers. Here immunoSEQ multiplex PCR was the method, and the copy in TCRdb shows in-frame clones only, minus some. Here the sample spans more than 80,000 clones, under 95% being singletons. Source: CD4+ or CD8+ T cells sorted from blood, taken in a trial of the OX40 agonist ivuxolimab. The receptors come from an adult with an advanced solid tumor such as melanoma, head and neck, liver or kidney cancer.

The V call is TRBV19, the J call TRBJ1-1, with D hard to call. V was cut by 3 bases and J by 7 bases, with 15 bases left in between. The CDR3 is 14 amino acids. Germline CDR1 and CDR2: LNHDA and SQIVND (reference sequence). The CDR3 region has the DNA TGTGCCAGTAGTATTTTGAGGAATCGGGGTGAAGCTTTCTTT. This gives the protein CASSILRNRGEAFF. Drawing the rest from reference TRBV19 and TRBJ1-1, the complete variable domain is DGGITQSPKYLFRKEGQNVTLSCEQNLNHDAMYWYRQDPGQGLRLIYYSQIVNDFQKGDIAEGYSVSREKKESFPLTVTSAQKNPTAFYLCASSILRNRGEAFFGQGTRLTVV.

The chain recombines TRBV5-6 with TRBJ2-7; D possibly corresponds to TRBD1 (6 bases). CDR1 and CDR2 from the germline V gene are SGHDT and YYEEEE. The V and J ends lost 6 bases and 6 bases respectively, with 19 bases between them. The CDR3 is 14 residues long. CDR3 in amino acids: CASNIEYRASEQYF. CDR3 nucleotides: TGTGCCAGCAACATAGAATACAGGGCCTCCGAGCAGTACTTC.

The rearrangement uses TRBV28 and TRBJ1-6; no clear D. CDR3 length: 15 amino acids. Germline CDR1 and CDR2: MDHEN and SYDVKM. Trimming left V 3 bases short and J 7 bases short, with 13 bases between. As DNA, the CDR3 is TGTGCCAGCAGTTTTGGGTTAGGAAGGAATTCACCCCTCCACTTT. This gives the protein CASSFGLGRNSPLHF.

This chain uses TRBV19 with TRBJ2-1; 7 bases map to TRBD2. Germline CDR1 reads LNHDA; CDR2 reads SQIVND (reference sequence). V lost 4 bases, J lost 6 bases, and 6 bases stayed unmatched. The CDR3 consists of 14 residues. In DNA form, the CDR3 reads TGTGCCAGTAGTACTGGCGGGAGTACCAATGAGCAGTTCTTC. Translating gives CASSTGGSTNEQFF.

CDR3 in amino acids: CASRGTSADYEQYF. The DNA for the CDR3 is TGTGCCAGCAGGGGAACTAGCGCAGATTACGAGCAGTACTTC. J is TRBJ2-7 and V is TRBV27; TRBD2 agrees at 7 bases. The germline V gene has CDR1 MNHEY and CDR2 SMNVEV (reference sequence). Trimming cost V 6 bases and J 4 bases; bases outside gene matches: 9. The CDR3 has 14 amino acids.

V and J are TRBV11-2 and TRBJ1-1; D uncertain. Germline V gene data show CDR1 as SGHAT and CDR2 as FQNNGV. Trimming pared 1 base from V and 8 bases from J, leaving 11 bases between. The CDR3 has 13 residues. CDR3 sequence reads: CASSLGEDGEAFF. The CDR3, as DNA: TGTGCCAGCAGCTTAGGGGAAGACGGAGAAGCTTTCTTT.

The V call is TRBV2, the J call TRBJ2-2, with 11 bases fitting TRBD2. CDR1 SNHLY and CDR2 FYNNEI come from the germline V gene. The CDR3 runs 15 residues. V trimming: 5 bases; J trimming: 7 bases; junction bases outside the gene matches: 6. In nucleotides, the CDR3 is TGTGCCAGCAGTAGGCTAGCGGGAGGTGTCGGGGAGCTGTTTTTT. Residues: CASSRLAGGVGELFF.

The chain uses TRBV7-6 and TRBJ2-7; TRBD1 matches at 10 bases. The trim removed 1 base at V and 4 bases at J, leaving 13 bases unmatched. The CDR3 runs 18 residues. Germline V gene sequence: CDR1 SGHVS, CDR2 FNYEAQ. The CDR3 nucleotides read TGTGCCAGCAGCTTAGAGCTCCGGTCGGGACAGGGGAAGTACGAGCAGTACTTC. Its protein product is CASSLELRSGQGKYEQYF.

This clone has only one observation. The V call is TRBV2, the J call TRBJ2-6; maybe TRBD1 (6 bases). CDR1 and CDR2 from the germline V gene are SNHLY and FYNNEI. The CDR3 totals 15 residues. Trimming took 4 bases from V and 7 from J, leaving 14 bases between them. CDR3 in DNA: TGTGCCAGCAGTGTCCAGGGGCTTGTAGCCAACGTCCTGACTTTC. It yields the protein CASSVQGLVANVLTF.

The rearrangement links TRBV7-3 to TRBJ2-1; D uncertain. V was clipped by 4 bases and J by 5 bases, with 9 bases between them. CDR3 length equals 13 residues. Germline-derived CDR1 and CDR2 are SGHTA and FQGTGA. The CDR3 DNA follows: TGTGCCAGCAGCTCCGTGCGAGACAATGAGCAGTTCTTC. It specifies CASSSVRDNEQFF.

The chain links TRBV11-3 to TRBJ2-3; D is possibly TRBD2 (5 bases). The V and J ends lost 1 base and 2 bases respectively, with 7 bases between them. The CDR3 sequence is 14 residues long. Germline loops: CDR1 SGHNT, CDR2 YENEEA. The CDR3 sequence: CASSLAGNTDTQYF. CDR3 bases: TGTGCCAGCAGCTTAGCCGGGAACACAGATACGCAGTATTTT.